This TCR beta chain came from a study of OX40 agonist ivuxolimab in advanced cancers. Notes on the study in general: Expanded peripheral T-cell antigen specificity went undetermined. Relatively little clonal expansion, among the lowest observed, appeared in partial responders at 0.1-3.0 mg/kg. Circulating CD4+ and CD8+ T cells showed clonal expansion by week 6 at 0.1 to 3.0 mg/kg.

Libraries were prepared by immunoSEQ multiplex PCR; TCRdb keeps only in-frame clonotypes and omits some of them. This table holds under 55,000 clones, about nine tenths found once. As for this clone: Its target is not known.

The V end was cut by 10 bases, the J end by 7 bases, with 19 bases between. CDR1 is MGHDK, CDR2 SYGVNS, per germline. The CDR3 runs 13 residues. The chain recombines TRBV25-1 with TRBJ1-2, with D possibly TRBD1 on 6 matching bases. The material was CD4+ or CD8+ T cells sorted from blood, obtained in a trial of the OX40 agonist ivuxolimab. The receptor was derived from an adult with an advanced solid tumor such as melanoma, head and neck, liver or kidney cancer. This CDR3 reads CATTLGGAGGYTF. CDR3 bases: TGTGCCACCACCCTAGGGGGGGCAGGTGGCTACACCTTC.